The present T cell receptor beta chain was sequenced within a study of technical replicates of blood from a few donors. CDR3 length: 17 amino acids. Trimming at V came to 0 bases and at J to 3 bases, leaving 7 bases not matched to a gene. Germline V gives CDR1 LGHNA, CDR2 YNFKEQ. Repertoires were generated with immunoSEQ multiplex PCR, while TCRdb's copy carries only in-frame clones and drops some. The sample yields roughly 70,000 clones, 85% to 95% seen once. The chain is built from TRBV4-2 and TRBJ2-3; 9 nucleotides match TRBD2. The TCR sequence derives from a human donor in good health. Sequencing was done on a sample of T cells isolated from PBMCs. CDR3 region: CASSQDPIAGETDTQYF. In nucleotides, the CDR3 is TGTGCCAGCAGCCAAGATCCCATAGCGGGAGAGACAGATACGCAGTATTTT.